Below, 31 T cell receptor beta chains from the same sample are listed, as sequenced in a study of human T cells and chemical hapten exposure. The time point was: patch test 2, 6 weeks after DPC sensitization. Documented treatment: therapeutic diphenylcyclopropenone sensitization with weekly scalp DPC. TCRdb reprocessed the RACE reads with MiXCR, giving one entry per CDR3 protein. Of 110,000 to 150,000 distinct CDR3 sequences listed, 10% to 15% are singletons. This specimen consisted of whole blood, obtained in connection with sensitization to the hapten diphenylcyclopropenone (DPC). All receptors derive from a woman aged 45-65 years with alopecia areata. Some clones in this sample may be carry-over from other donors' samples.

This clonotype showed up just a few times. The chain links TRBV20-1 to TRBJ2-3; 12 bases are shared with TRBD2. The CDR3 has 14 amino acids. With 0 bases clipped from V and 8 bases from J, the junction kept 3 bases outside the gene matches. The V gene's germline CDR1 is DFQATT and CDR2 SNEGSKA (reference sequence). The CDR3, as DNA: TGCAGTGCTAGAGAGGCTAGCGGGAGGGGTACGCAGTATTTT. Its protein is CSAREASGRGTQYF.

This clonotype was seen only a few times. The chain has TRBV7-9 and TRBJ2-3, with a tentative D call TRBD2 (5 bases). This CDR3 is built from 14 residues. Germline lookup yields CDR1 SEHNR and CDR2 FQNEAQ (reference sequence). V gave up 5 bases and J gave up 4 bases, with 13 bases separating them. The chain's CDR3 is CASSRDQNPDTQYF. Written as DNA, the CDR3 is TGTGCCAGCAGCCGGGATCAGAACCCAGATACGCAGTATTTT.

The CDR3: CATSDPQPRQATYEQYF. The DNA of the CDR3 is TGTGCCACCAGTGACCCACAGCCCAGGCAGGCAACCTACGAGCAGTACTTC. The chain carries TRBV24-1 and TRBJ2-7; no clear D. The CDR3 loop spans 17 amino acids. Trimming took 4 bases from V and 2 from J, leaving 20 bases between them. The germline V gene has CDR1 KGHDR and CDR2 SFDVKD.

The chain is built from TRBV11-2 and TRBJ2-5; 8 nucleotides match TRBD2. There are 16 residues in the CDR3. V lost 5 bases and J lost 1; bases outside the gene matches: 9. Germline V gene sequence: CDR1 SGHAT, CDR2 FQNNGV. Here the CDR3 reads CASSRSGISGQETQYF. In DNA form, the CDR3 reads TGTGCCAGCAGCCGTAGCGGGATAAGTGGCCAAGAGACCCAGTACTTC.

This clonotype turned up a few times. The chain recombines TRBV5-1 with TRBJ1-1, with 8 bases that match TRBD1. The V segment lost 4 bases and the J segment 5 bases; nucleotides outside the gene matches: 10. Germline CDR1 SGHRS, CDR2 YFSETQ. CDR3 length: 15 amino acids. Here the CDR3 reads CASSVTGDRRTEAFF. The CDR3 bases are TGCGCCAGCAGCGTGACAGGGGATCGAAGGACTGAAGCTTTCTTT.

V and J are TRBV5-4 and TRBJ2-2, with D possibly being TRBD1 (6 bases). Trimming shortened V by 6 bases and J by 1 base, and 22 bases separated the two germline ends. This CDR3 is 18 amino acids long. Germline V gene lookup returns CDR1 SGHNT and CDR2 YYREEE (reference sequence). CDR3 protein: CASTRDYAGRGNTGELFF. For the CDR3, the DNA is TGTGCCAGCACCCGTGATTATGCGGGCAGGGGGAACACCGGGGAGCTGTTTTTT.

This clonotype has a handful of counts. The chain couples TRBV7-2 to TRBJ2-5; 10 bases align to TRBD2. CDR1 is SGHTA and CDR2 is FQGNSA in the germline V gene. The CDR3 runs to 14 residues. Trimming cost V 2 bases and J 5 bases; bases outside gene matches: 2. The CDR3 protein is CASSLSSGSETQYF. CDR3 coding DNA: TGTGCCAGCAGCTTATCTAGCGGGAGCGAGACCCAGTACTTC.

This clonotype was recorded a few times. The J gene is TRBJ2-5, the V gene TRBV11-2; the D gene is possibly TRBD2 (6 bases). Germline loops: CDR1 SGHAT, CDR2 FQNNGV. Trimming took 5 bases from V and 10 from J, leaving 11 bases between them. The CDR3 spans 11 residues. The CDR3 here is CASSRKGLQYF. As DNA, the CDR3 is TGTGCCAGCAGCCGAAAGGGACTCCAGTACTTC.

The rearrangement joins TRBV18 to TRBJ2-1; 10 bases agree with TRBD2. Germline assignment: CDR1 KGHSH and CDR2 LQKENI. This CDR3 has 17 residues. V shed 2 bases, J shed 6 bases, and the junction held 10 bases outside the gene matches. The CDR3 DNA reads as TGTGCCAGCTCACCAAACCTTGCTAGCGGGAGTGTCAATGAGCAGTTCTTC. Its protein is CASSPNLASGSVNEQFF. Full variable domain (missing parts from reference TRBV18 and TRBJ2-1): NAGVMQNPRHLVRRRGQEARLRCSPMKGHSHVYWYRQLPEEGLKFMVYLQKENIIDESGMPKERFSAEFPKEGPSILRIQQVVRGDSAAYFCASSPNLASGSVNEQFFGPGTRLTVL.

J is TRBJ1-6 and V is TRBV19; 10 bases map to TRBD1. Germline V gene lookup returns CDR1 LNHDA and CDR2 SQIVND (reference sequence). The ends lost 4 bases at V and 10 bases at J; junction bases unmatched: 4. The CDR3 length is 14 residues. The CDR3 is CASSRQGADSPLHF. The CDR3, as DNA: TGTGCCAGTAGTAGACAGGGGGCGGACTCACCCCTCCACTTT.

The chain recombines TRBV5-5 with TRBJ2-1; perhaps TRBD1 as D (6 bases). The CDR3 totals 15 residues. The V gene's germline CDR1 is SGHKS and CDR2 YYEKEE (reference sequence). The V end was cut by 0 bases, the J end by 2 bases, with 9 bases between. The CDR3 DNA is TGTGCCAGCAGCTTGGGAGGGGGACCCTACAATGAGCAGTTCTTC. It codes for CASSLGGGPYNEQFF.

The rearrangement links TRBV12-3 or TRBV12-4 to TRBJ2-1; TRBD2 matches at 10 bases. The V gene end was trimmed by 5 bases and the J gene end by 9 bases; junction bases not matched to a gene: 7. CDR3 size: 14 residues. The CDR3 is CASSLLAGWGEQFF. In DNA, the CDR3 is TGTGCCAGCAGTCTACTAGCGGGATGGGGTGAGCAGTTCTTC.

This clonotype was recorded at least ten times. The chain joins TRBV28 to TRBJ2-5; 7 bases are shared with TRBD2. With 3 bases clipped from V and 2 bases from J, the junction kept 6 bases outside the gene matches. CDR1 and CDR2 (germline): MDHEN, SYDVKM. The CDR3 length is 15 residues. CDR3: CASSFTSAPQETQYF. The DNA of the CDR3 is TGTGCCAGCAGTTTTACTAGCGCGCCGCAAGAGACCCAGTACTTC.

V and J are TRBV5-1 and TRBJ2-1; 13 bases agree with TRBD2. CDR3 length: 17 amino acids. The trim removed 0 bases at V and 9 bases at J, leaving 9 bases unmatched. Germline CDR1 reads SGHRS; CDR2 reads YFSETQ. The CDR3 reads CASSLDILAGGPSEQFF. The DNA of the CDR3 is TGCGCCAGCAGCTTGGACATACTAGCGGGAGGGCCAAGTGAGCAGTTCTTC.

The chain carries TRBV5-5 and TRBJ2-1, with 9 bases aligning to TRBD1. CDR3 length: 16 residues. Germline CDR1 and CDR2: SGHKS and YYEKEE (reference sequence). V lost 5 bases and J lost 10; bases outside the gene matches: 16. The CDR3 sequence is CASRPAGTGSREEQFF. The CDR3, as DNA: TGTGCCAGCAGGCCTGCCGGGACAGGGTCCCGGGAGGAGCAGTTCTTC.

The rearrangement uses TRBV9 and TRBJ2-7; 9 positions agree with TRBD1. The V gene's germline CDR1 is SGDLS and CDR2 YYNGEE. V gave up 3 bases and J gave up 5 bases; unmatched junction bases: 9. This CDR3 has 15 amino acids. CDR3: CASSAHRGRVDEQYF. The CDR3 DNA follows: TGTGCCAGCAGCGCACACAGGGGGCGAGTCGACGAGCAGTACTTC. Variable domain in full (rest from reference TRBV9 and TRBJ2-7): DSGVTQTPKHLITATGQRVTLRCSPRSGDLSVYWYQQSLDQGLQFLIQYYNGEERAKGNILERFSAQQFPDLHSELNLSSLELGDSALYFCASSAHRGRVDEQYFGPGTRLTVT.

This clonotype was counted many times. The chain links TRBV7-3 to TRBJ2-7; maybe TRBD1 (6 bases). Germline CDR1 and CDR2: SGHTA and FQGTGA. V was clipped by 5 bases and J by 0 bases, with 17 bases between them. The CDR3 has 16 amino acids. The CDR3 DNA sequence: TGTGCCAGCAGCCACAAGACAGGTCCTAGCTCCTACGAGCAGTACTTC. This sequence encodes CASSHKTGPSSYEQYF.

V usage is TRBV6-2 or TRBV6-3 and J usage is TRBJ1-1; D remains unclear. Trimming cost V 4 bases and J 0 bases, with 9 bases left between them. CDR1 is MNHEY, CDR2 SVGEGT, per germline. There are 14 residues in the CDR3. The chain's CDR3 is CASSSLRMNTEAFF. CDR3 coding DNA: TGTGCCAGCAGTTCCCTCCGGATGAACACTGAAGCTTTCTTT.

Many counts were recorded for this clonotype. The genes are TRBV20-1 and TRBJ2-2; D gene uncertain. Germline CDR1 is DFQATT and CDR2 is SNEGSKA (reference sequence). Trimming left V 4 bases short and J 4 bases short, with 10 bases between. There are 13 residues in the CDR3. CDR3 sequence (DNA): TGCAGTGCTACGGCCCTGAGCACCGGGGAGCTGTTTTTT. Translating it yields CSATALSTGELFF.

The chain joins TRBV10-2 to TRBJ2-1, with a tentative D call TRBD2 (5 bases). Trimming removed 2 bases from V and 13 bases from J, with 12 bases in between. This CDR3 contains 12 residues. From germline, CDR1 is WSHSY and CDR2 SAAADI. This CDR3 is CASSEPQRKQFF. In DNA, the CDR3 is TGCGCCAGCAGTGAGCCCCAGCGGAAACAGTTCTTC.

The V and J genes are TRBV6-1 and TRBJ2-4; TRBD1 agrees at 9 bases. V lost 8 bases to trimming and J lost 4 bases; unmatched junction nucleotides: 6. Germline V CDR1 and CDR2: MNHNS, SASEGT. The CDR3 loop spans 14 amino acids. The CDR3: CASVGTGKKNIQYF. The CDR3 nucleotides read TGTGCCAGCGTGGGGACAGGGAAAAAAAACATTCAGTACTTC.

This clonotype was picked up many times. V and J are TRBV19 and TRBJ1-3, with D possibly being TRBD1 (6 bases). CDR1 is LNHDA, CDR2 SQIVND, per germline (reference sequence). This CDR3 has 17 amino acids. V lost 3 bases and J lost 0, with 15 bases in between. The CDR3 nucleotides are TGTGCCAGTAGTATTATTGACAGGACTTACTCTGGAAACACCATATATTTT. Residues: CASSIIDRTYSGNTIYF.

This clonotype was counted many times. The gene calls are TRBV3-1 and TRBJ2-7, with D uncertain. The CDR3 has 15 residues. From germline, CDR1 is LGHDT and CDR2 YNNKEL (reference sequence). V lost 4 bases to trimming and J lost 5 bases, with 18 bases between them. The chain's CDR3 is CASSLGTVRWNEQYF. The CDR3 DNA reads TGTGCCAGCAGCCTGGGTACAGTTCGCTGGAACGAGCAGTACTTC.

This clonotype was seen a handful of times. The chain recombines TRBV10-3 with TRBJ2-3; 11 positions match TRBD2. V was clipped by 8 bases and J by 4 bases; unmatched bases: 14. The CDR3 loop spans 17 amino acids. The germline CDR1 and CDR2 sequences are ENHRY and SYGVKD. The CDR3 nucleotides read TGTGCCATCGGACCCCGCTCGACTAGCGGGGAGGCAGATACGCAGTATTTT. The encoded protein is CAIGPRSTSGEADTQYF.

CDR3 nucleotide sequence: TGCAGCGTGTCACAGGGCATCTATGGCTACACCTTC. This encodes CSVSQGIYGYTF. J is TRBJ1-2 and V is TRBV29-1, with D tentatively TRBD1 (6 bases). This CDR3 is built from 12 residues. Between the trimmed V and J ends, which lost 6 bases and 4 bases, there was a span of 12 bases. Germline values: CDR1 SQVTM, CDR2 ANQGSEA.

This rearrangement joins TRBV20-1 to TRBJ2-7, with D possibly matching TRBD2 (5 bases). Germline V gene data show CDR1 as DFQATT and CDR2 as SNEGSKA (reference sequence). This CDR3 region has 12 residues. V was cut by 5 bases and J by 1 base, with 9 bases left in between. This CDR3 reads CSASDSSYEQYF. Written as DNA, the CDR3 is TGCAGTGCTTCGGACTCTTCCTACGAGCAGTACTTC.

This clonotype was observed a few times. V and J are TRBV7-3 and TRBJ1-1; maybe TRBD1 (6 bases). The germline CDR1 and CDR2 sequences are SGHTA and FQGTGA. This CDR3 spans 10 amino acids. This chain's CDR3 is CADRGTEAFF. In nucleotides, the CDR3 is TGTGCAGATAGGGGGACTGAAGCTTTCTTT.

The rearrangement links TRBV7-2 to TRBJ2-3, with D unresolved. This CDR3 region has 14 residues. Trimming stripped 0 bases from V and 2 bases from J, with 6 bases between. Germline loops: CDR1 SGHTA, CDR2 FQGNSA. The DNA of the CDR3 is TGTGCCAGCAGCTTAGCCCTCCCCACAGATACGCAGTATTTT. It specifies CASSLALPTDTQYF.

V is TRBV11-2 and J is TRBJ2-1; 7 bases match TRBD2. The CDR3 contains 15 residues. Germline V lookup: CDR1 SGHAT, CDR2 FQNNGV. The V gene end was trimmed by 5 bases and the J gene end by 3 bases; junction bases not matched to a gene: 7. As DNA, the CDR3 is TGTGCCAGCAGCCTCAGGACTAGGAACTACAATGAGCAGTTCTTC. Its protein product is CASSLRTRNYNEQFF.

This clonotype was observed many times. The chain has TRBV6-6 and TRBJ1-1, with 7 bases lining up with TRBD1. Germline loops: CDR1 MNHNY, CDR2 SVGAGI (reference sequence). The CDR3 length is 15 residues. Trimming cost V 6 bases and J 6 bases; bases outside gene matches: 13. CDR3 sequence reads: CASSPRTGGIAEAFF. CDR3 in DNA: TGTGCCAGCAGCCCCAGGACAGGAGGGATCGCTGAAGCTTTCTTT.

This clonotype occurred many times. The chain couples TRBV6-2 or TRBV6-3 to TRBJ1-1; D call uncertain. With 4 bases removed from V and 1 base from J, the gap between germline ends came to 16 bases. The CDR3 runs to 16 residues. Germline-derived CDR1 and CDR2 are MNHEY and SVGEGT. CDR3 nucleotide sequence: TGTGCCAGCAGTTCGCTACGGCAGCCCGGGAACACTGAAGCTTTCTTT. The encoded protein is CASSSLRQPGNTEAFF.